Below, 6 T cell receptor beta chains from the same sample are listed, as sequenced in a study of CD8 T cells in Susac syndrome. The RNA input was 0.5 to 1 ug, and it was reverse transcribed with random hexamers. TCRdb passed the immunoSEQ multiplex PCR reads through MiXCR, listing each CDR3 protein once. This table has about 300,000 distinct CDR3 sequences, 85% appearing once. The source material was CD8+ T cells from PBMCs. Every receptor here comes from a human donor with multiple sclerosis.

This clonotype was seen a single time. This chain uses TRBV27 with TRBJ2-1; D possibly corresponds to TRBD2 (6 bases). The CDR3 spans 15 residues. Germline-derived CDR1 and CDR2 are MNHEY and SMNVEV (reference sequence). V lost 4 bases to trimming and J lost 9 bases, with 19 bases between them. CDR3 DNA: TGTGCCAGCAGTTCCCGGAGGGGCCCGGGTCGTGAGCAGTTCTTC. Protein product: CASSSRRGPGREQFF.

The V and J genes are TRBV2 and TRBJ1-4; D might be TRBD1 (6 bases). The CDR3 runs to 16 residues. CDR1 and CDR2 (germline): SNHLY, FYNNEI. Trimming cost V 5 bases and J 0 bases, with 13 bases left between them. The CDR3 loop reads CASSYGTSATNEKLFF. Here the CDR3 DNA reads TGTGCCAGCAGTTACGGGACATCCGCAACTAATGAAAAACTGTTTTTT. Full variable domain (rest looked up from reference TRBV2 and TRBJ1-4): EPEVTQTPSHQVTQMGQEVILRCVPISNHLYFYWYRQILGQKVEFLVSFYNNEISEKSEIFDDQFSVERPDGSNFTLKIRSTKLEDSAMYFCASSYGTSATNEKLFFGSGTQLSVL.

This rearrangement joins TRBV24-1 to TRBJ2-5, with D possibly being TRBD1 (5 bases). The V gene's germline CDR1 is KGHDR and CDR2 SFDVKD. V lost 9 bases and J lost 6, with 22 bases in between. The CDR3 contains 15 residues. The CDR3 DNA follows: TGTGCCACCGGTGGGGTAGACAGTCTCGATAAGACCCAGTACTTC. Protein sequence: CATGGVDSLDKTQYF.

V is TRBV28 and J is TRBJ2-6; TRBD1 aligns across 7 bases. In germline, CDR1 is MDHEN, CDR2 SYDVKM. Germline trimming cut 4 bases from V and 0 bases from J; bases unmatched to any gene: 3. The CDR3 length is 16 residues. The DNA of the CDR3 is TGTGCCAGCAGTTCACAGGGGAGCTCTGGGGCCAACGTCCTGACTTTC. This encodes CASSSQGSSGANVLTF.

J is TRBJ2-3 and V is TRBV9; no firm D call. Germline CDR1 reads SGDLS; CDR2 reads YYNGEE. The CDR3 sequence is 15 residues long. Between the trimmed V and J ends, which lost 0 bases and 6 bases, there was a span of 14 bases. The CDR3 DNA is TGTGCCAGCAGCGTAGCGTCTCGAGCTCCGGATACGCAGTATTTT. Translation: CASSVASRAPDTQYF.

This chain links TRBV20-1 with TRBJ2-1; 7 bases are shared with TRBD1. This CDR3 region has 14 residues. Losses at the gene ends were 6 bases for V and 6 bases for J; bases not matched to a gene: 11. CDR1 and CDR2 from the germline V gene are DFQATT and SNEGSKA (reference sequence). The CDR3 region has the DNA TGCAGTGCCCGTACGGGACAGCTCCCCAATGAGCAGTTCTTC. Translated: CSARTGQLPNEQFF.